These T cell receptor beta chains were read from a single sample in a study of T cell responses to AZD1222 COVID-19 vaccine. Generated by immunoSEQ multiplex PCR, the TCRdb table keeps only in-frame clones and is missing some. The profile shows some 190,000 clones, 85% to 90% of them singletons. This material consisted of peripheral blood, taken on day 0 of AZD1222 vaccination. These receptors were taken from an adult in good health. Both conserved end residues are part of each CDR3. Fields, in order: D gene, clone size, J gene, V gene, CDR3 DNA, CDR3 protein. A D gene is named only where the DNA matches it firmly. Size tells how often a clone was seen (once, few, many) or the class of an expanded clone, and some rows leave it out.

>TRBD2|.|TRBJ2-3|TRBV11-3
TGTGCCAGCAGCCCCGGACTAGCGGGCCCCACAGATACGCAGTATTTT
CASSPGLAGPTDTQYF
>.|.|TRBJ1-2|TRBV15
TGTGCCACCAGCAGAGATGGGGACTATGGCTACACCTTC
CATSRDGDYGYTF
>TRBD1|.|TRBJ2-7|TRBV10-3
TGTGCCATCAGTGGCACAGGGGCCTCCTACGAGCAGTACTTC
CAISGTGASYEQYF
>.|few|TRBJ1-2|TRBV4-1
TGCGCCAGCAGCCAAACCGGGACACAGAACTATGGCTACACCTTC
CASSQTGTQNYGYTF
>.|.|TRBJ1-6|TRBV7-8
TGTGCCAGCACCCCCGGCGCGGGCCGGTTGTCTCGATCACCCCTCCACTTT
CASTPGAGRLSRSPLHF
>.|.|TRBJ1-6|TRBV19
TGTGCCAGTAGTATCTTACAGTCAAATTCACCCCTCCACTTT
CASSILQSNSPLHF
>.|.|TRBJ2-5|TRBV11-1
TGTGCCAGCAGCTTAGGTCGCGTCGGGGAGACCCAGTACTTC
CASSLGRVGETQYF
>.|.|TRBJ2-3|TRBV29-1
TGCAGCGTTGTGGGCCGAACTAGCACAGATACGCAGTATTTT
CSVVGRTSTDTQYF
>.|.|TRBJ1-1|TRBV12-5
TGTGCTAGTGTTCGACAGATCAACACTGAAGCTTTCTTT
CASVRQINTEAFF
>.|once|TRBJ2-2|TRBV6-1
TGTGCCAGCAGTGGCATAAAGGGGGATTCAAACACCGGGGAGCTGTTTTTT
CASSGIKGDSNTGELFF
>TRBD2|.|TRBJ2-5|TRBV4-2
TGTGCCAGCAGCCACAAGGGACTAGCGGGGGCCTGGGAACAAGAGACCCAGTACTTC
CASSHKGLAGAWEQETQYF
>.|.|TRBJ2-7|TRBV4-2
TGTGCCAGCAGCCAAGATAAGGTGAGGGGGACCGAGCAGTACTTC
CASSQDKVRGTEQYF
>TRBD1|.|TRBJ2-7|TRBV10-3
TGTGCCATCAGGAACGGACAGGGTGTTTCCTACGAGCAGTACTTC
CAIRNGQGVSYEQYF
>.|.|TRBJ1-1|TRBV5-1
TGCGCCAGCAGCTGGGTGGGTTCGGGCACTGAAGCTTTCTTT
CASSWVGSGTEAFF
>.|.|TRBJ1-3|TRBV15
TGTGCCACCAGCAGAGTAAAGGCGAGCTCTGGAAACACCATATATTTT
CATSRVKASSGNTIYF
>.|.|TRBJ2-1|TRBV19
TGTGCCAGTAGGAGGACTGTTGACAATGAGCAGTTCTTC
CASRRTVDNEQFF
>.|.|TRBJ1-6|TRBV11-2
TGTGCCAGCAGACTAAAGGGGGGAAATTCACCCCTCCACTTT
CASRLKGGNSPLHF
>.|few|TRBJ2-5|TRBV24-1
TGTGCCACCAGTGCCGGAGGGACAGTCCGCCAAGAGACCCAGTACTTC
CATSAGGTVRQETQYF
>TRBD2|.|TRBJ2-1|TRBV7-9
TGTGCCAGCCCTATAAGGGAGGGCTCGAATGAGCAGTTCTTC
CASPIREGSNEQFF
>TRBD2|.|TRBJ2-1|TRBV5-1
TGCGCCAGCAGCTTGCCGAGTAAACCGGGACTAGCGGGGGGATCCTACAATGAGCAGTTCTTC
CASSLPSKPGLAGGSYNEQFF
>.|.|TRBJ1-1|TRBV29-1
TGCAGCGTTGTCGTCATTGAAGCTTTCTTT
CSVVVIEAFF
>.|.|TRBJ2-3|TRBV11-3
TGTGCCAGCAGCTTAGGGCGGAGCACAGATACGCAGTATTTT
CASSLGRSTDTQYF
>.|.|TRBJ1-2|TRBV6-5
TGTGCCAGCAGTTCGACAGCTAACTATGGCTACACCTTC
CASSSTANYGYTF
>TRBD1|.|TRBJ2-1|TRBV7-9
TGTGCCAGCAGCGCTGGGACAGGAATAAATGAGCAGTTCTTC
CASSAGTGINEQFF
>.|.|TRBJ2-2|TRBV23-1
TGCGCCAGCAGCCCGCCGGTTCCTCTCTGGGTCGGGGAGCTGTTTTTT
CASSPPVPLWVGELFF
>.|.|TRBJ1-6|TRBV28
TGTGCCAGCAGTTTAAGCGTGTCAATAGGGTCACCCCTCCACTTT
CASSLSVSIGSPLHF
>.|.|TRBJ2-5|TRBV12-3/TRBV12-4
TGTGCCAGCAGTTTAACCCGGGAGACCCAGTACTTC
CASSLTRETQYF
>.|.|TRBJ2-5|TRBV18
TGTGCCAGCTCACCTGCCGATGTATGGGAGACCCAGTACTTC
CASSPADVWETQYF
>.|.|TRBJ2-1|TRBV11-1
TGTGCCAGCAGCTTACGTTTTACTAGGGAGCAGTTCTTC
CASSLRFTREQFF
>.|.|TRBJ1-1|TRBV5-1
TGCGCCAGCAGCTTTCAGGGAGAACGAGAAGAAGCTTTCTTT
CASSFQGEREEAFF
>.|.|TRBJ2-2|TRBV5-4
TGTGCCAGCAGCTTGTATTATGGGAACACCGGGGAGCTGTTTTTT
CASSLYYGNTGELFF
>TRBD2|.|TRBJ2-3|TRBV10-3
TGTGCCATCAGTGGTTATTTAAGCGGGGGGGAGAGAACAGATACGCAGTATTTT
CAISGYLSGGERTDTQYF
>.|.|TRBJ1-6|TRBV21-1
TGTGCCAGCAGCAAAGGGTGGGCAACCCCGGACTATAATTCACCCCTCCACTTT
CASSKGWATPDYNSPLHF
>TRBD1|few|TRBJ1-6|TRBV19
TGTGCCAGCGACCGGACAGGGGGTAATTCACCCCTCCACTTT
CASDRTGGNSPLHF
>TRBD1|.|TRBJ1-6|TRBV19
TGTGCCAGTAGGGACAGGGAAGGTTCACCCCTCCACTTT
CASRDREGSPLHF
>TRBD1|.|TRBJ1-2|TRBV6-2/TRBV6-3
TGTGCCAGCAGCACCCGGACAGGGACCTATGGCTACACCTTC
CASSTRTGTYGYTF
>.|.|TRBJ2-1|TRBV5-4
TGTGCCAGCAGCCCCGGCTTGGGTGAGCAGTTCTTC
CASSPGLGEQFF
>.|.|TRBJ2-1|TRBV6-2/TRBV6-3
TGTGCCAGCAGTTACTCGTGGGCCTACAATGAGCAGTTCTTC
CASSYSWAYNEQFF
>TRBD2|.|TRBJ2-4|TRBV15
TGTGCCACCAGAGCGGGAAATTCGATTCTAGCCAAAAACATTCAGTACTTC
CATRAGNSILAKNIQYF
>.|.|TRBJ2-7|TRBV4-1
TGCGCCAGCAGCCAAGTGGGGACTCCGCCCTACGAGCAGTACTTC
CASSQVGTPPYEQYF
>TRBD2|.|TRBJ2-3|TRBV9
TGTGCCAGCAGCGCTACCCTAGCGGGGGCTAGCACAGATACGCAGTATTTT
CASSATLAGASTDTQYF
>.|.|TRBJ2-3|TRBV7-2
TGTGCCAGCAGCACAGGGACTTCTAGCACAGATACGCAGTATTTT
CASSTGTSSTDTQYF
>.|once|TRBJ2-3|TRBV6-2/TRBV6-3
TGTGCCAGCAGTTACGGGGGAACCGGGGACCCCAGCACAGATACGCAGTATTTT
CASSYGGTGDPSTDTQYF
>TRBD2|.|TRBJ2-2|TRBV10-3
TGTGCCATCAGTGGGGGACTAGCGCCTTCCGGGGAGCTGTTTTTT
CAISGGLAPSGELFF
>.|.|TRBJ1-1|TRBV19
TGTGCCAGTAGTATAGATGATCGGGGGGGTGAATTAAGCCCTGAAGCTTTCTTT
CASSIDDRGGELSPEAFF
>TRBD1|.|TRBJ1-1|TRBV6-5
TGTGCCAGCACCTCTACAGGGGACACTGAAGCTTTCTTT
CASTSTGDTEAFF
>TRBD2|.|TRBJ2-1|TRBV10-3
TGTGCCATCAGTGGGAGTGGCGGGGGGGCGCATGAGCAGTTCTTC
CAISGSGGGAHEQFF
>.|few|TRBJ2-2|TRBV10-1
TGCGCCAGCAGCTTGAGAGGGAACACCGGGGAGCTGTTTTTT
CASSLRGNTGELFF
>.|.|TRBJ1-5|TRBV6-1
TGTGCCAGCAGTGTAATAACAGGGCTGCTGAATCAGCCCCAGCATTTT
CASSVITGLLNQPQHF